This TCR beta chain was sequenced in a study of T cell responses to AZD1222 COVID-19 vaccine. The germline V and J ends were trimmed by 3 bases and 4 bases, with 22 bases remaining between them. The CDR3 runs 17 residues. Germline V gives CDR1 SGHRS, CDR2 YFSETQ. Method: immunoSEQ multiplex PCR; TCRdb's copy keeps in-frame clones and lacks some. The data hold 180,000 or so clones, with roughly 94% observed a single time. The input for sequencing was peripheral blood, taken 28 days after the second AZD1222 dose. The TCR comes from an adult who received the AZD1222 COVID-19 vaccine. The chain is built from TRBV5-1 and TRBJ1-2; a weak D match, TRBD1 (5 bases). This chain's CDR3 is CASSSRVGTRDRYGYTF. CDR3 nucleotides: TGCGCCAGCAGCTCCAGGGTGGGGACTAGGGACCGCTATGGCTACACCTTC.